This entry describes one T cell receptor beta chain. Profiled with immunoSEQ multiplex PCR; TCRdb holds only in-frame clones, not every one. The sample yields around 110,000 clones, more than 85% seen once. These data originate in a study of PD-L1 blockade in urothelial cancer. About the research overall: T cell content in blood samples showed a median of about 140,000.

Per germline, CDR1 SGHRS and CDR2 YFSETQ. The CDR3 spans 15 residues. With 2 bases removed from V and 0 bases from J, the gap between germline ends came to 12 bases. Time point indicated: peripheral blood 6 weeks after treatment start. The source material was PBMCs, sampled around atezolizumab (anti-PD-L1) treatment. The V and J genes are TRBV5-1 and TRBJ2-7; D is possibly TRBD1 (6 bases). The TCR was taken from a man between 60 and 75 years old with urothelial cancer. The CDR3 sequence: CASSFDQGSSYEQYF. DNA for the CDR3: TGCGCCAGCAGCTTCGACCAGGGGAGCTCCTACGAGCAGTACTTC.